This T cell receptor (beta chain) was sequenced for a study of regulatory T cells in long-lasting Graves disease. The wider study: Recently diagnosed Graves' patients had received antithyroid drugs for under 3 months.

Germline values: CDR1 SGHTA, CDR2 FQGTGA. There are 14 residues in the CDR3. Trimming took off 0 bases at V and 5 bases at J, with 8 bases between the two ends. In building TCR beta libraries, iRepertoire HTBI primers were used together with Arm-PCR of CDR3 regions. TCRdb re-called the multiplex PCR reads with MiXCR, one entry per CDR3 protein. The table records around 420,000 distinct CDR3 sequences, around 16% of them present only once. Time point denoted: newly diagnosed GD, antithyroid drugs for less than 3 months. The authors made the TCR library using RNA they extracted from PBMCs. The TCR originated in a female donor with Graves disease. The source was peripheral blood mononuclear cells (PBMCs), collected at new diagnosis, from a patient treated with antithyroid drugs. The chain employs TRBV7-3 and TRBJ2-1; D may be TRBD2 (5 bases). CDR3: CASSLTLANNEQFF. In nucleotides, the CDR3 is TGTGCCAGCAGCTTAACCTTAGCGAACAATGAGCAGTTCTTC.